This TCR beta chain was captured in a study of tumor T cells in aggressive B-cell lymphoma. Germline V gene lookup returns CDR1 SGHDN and CDR2 FVKESK. The CDR3 consists of 12 residues. The V end was cut by 4 bases, the J end by 4 bases, with 8 bases between. Assay: immunoSEQ multiplex PCR; the TCRdb copy retains only in-frame clones and omits some. The data hold about 3,100 clones, with under 75% observed a single time. This sequence originates from an adult with diffuse large B cell lymphoma. The chain couples TRBV14 to TRBJ2-7; TRBD1 might be the D (6 bases). The sample consisted of tumor tissue. This CDR3 is CASSLDRYEQYF. CDR3 nucleotide sequence: TGTGCCAGCAGCCTGGACAGATACGAGCAGTACTTC.